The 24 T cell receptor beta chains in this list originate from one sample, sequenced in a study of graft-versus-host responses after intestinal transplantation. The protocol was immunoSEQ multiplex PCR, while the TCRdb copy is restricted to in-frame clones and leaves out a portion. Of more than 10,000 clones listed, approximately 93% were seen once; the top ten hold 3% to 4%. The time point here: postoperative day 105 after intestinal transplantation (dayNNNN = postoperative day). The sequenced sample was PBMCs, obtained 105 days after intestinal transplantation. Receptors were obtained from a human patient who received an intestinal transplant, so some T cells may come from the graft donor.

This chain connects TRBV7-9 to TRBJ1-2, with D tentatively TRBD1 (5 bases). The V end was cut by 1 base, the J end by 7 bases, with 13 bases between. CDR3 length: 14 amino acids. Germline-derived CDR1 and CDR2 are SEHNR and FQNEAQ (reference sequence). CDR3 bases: TGTGCCAGCAGCTTAGAGCCGGGGACGGGTGGCTACACCTTC. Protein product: CASSLEPGTGGYTF.

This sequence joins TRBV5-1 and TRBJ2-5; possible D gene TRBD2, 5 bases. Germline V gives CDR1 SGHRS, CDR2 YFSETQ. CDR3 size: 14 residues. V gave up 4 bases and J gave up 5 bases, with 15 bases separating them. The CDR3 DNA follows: TGCGCCAGCAGCCCGTGGACTCCGGGGGAGACCCAGTACTTC. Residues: CASSPWTPGETQYF. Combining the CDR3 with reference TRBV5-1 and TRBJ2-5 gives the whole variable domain KAGVTQTPRYLIKTRGQQVTLSCSPISGHRSVSWYQQTPGQGLQFLFEYFSETQRNKGNFPGRFSGRQFSNSRSEMNVSTLELGDSALYLCASSPWTPGETQYFGPGTRLLVL.

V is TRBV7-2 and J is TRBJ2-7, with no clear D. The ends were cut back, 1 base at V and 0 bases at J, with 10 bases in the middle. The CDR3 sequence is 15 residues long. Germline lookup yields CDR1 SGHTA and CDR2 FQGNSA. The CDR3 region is CASSLGLGISYEQYF. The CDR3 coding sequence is TGTGCCAGCAGCTTAGGTTTAGGGATCTCCTACGAGCAGTACTTC. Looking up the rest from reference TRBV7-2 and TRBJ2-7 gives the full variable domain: GAGVSQSPSNKVTEKGKDVELRCDPISGHTALYWYRQSLGQGLEFLIYFQGNSAPDKSGLPSDRFSAERTGGSVSTLTIQRTQQEDSAVYLCASSLGLGISYEQYFGPGTRLTVT.

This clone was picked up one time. CDR3 DNA sequence: TGCGCCAGCAGCTTGGTAGGGGCCAGCACAGATACGCAGTATTTT. It is translated as CASSLVGASTDTQYF. This rearrangement joins TRBV5-1 to TRBJ2-3; maybe TRBD1 (5 bases). Trimming pared 0 bases from V and 0 bases from J, leaving 8 bases between. CDR3 length: 15 residues. Germline CDR1 is SGHRS and CDR2 is YFSETQ. The entire variable domain, with the rest obtained from reference TRBV5-1 and TRBJ2-3, is as follows: KAGVTQTPRYLIKTRGQQVTLSCSPISGHRSVSWYQQTPGQGLQFLFEYFSETQRNKGNFPGRFSGRQFSNSRSEMNVSTLELGDSALYLCASSLVGASTDTQYFGPGTRLTVL.

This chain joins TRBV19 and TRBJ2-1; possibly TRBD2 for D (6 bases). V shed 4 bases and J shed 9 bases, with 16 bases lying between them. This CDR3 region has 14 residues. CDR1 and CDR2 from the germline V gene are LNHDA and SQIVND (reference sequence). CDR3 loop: CASSTGESRGEQFF. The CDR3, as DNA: TGTGCCAGTAGTACGGGGGAAAGTCGGGGTGAGCAGTTCTTC. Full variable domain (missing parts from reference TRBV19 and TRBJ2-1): DGGITQSPKYLFRKEGQNVTLSCEQNLNHDAMYWYRQDPGQGLRLIYYSQIVNDFQKGDIAEGYSVSREKKESFPLTVTSAQKNPTAFYLCASSTGESRGEQFFGPGTRLTVL.

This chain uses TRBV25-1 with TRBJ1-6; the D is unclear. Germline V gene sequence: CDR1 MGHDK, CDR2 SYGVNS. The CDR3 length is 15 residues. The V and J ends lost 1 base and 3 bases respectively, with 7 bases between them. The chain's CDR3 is CASSESTDYNSPLHF. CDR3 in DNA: TGTGCCAGCAGTGAATCTACAGACTATAATTCACCCCTCCACTTT.

The CDR3 here is CASSLVGASTDTQYF. The CDR3 nucleotides are TGTGCCAGCAGCTTAGTCGGGGCTAGCACAGATACGCAGTATTTT. The chain uses TRBV11-2 and TRBJ2-3; either TRBD1 or TRBD2 may supply D (5 bases each). Looked up from germline, CDR1 is SGHAT and CDR2 is FQNNGV. This CDR3 region has 15 residues. The V and J ends lost 1 base and 0 bases respectively, with 8 bases between them.

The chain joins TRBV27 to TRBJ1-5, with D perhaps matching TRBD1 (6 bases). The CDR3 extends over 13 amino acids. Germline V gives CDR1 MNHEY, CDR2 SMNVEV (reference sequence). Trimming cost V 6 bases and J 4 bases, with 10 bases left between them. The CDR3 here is CASSHTGNQPQHF. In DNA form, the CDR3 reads TGTGCCAGCAGCCACACAGGGAATCAGCCCCAGCATTTT.

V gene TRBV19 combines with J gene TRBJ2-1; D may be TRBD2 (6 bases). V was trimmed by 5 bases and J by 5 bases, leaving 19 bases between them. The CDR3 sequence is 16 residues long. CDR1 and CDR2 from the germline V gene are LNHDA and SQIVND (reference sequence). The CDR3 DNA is TGTGCCAGTAGTGGCGGAGGGGCTCCCTGGGACAATGAGCAGTTCTTC. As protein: CASSGGGAPWDNEQFF.

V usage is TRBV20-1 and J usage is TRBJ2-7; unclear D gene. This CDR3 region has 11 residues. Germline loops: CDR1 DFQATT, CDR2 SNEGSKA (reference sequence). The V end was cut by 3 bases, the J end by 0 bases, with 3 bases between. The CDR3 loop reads CSARGSYEQYF. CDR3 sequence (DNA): TGCAGTGCTAGGGGCTCCTACGAGCAGTACTTC.

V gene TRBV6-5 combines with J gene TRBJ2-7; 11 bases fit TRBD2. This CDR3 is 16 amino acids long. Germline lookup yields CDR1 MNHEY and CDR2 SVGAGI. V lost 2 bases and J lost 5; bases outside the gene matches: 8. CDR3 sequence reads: CASSYLTSGRRHEQYF. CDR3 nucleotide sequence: TGTGCCAGCAGTTACCTTACTAGCGGGAGACGGCACGAGCAGTACTTC.

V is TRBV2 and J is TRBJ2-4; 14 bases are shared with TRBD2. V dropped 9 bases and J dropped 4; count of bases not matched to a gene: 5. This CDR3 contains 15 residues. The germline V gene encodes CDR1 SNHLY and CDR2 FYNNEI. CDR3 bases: TGTGCCAGAGGGACTAGCGGGAGATCAAAAAACATTCAGTACTTC. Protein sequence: CARGTSGRSKNIQYF.

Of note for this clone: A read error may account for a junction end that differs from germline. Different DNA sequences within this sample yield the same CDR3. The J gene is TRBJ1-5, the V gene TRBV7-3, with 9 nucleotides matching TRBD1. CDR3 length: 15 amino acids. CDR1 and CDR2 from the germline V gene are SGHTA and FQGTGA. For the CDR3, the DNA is TGTGCCAGCAGCTTAACCGGGACAGGGAATCAGCCTCAGCATTTT. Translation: CASSLTGTGNQPQHF.

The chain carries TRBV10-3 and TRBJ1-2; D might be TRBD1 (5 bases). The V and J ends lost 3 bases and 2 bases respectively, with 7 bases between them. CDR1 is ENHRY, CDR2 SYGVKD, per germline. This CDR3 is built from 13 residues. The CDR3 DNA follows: TGTGCCATCAGTGACAGGGACAACTATGGCTACACCTTC. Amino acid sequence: CAISDRDNYGYTF.

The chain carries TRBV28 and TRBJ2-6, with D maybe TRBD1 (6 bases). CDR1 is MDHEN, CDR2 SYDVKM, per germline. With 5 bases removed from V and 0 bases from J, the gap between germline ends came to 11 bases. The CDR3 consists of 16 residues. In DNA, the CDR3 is TGTGCCAGCAGTAGGGACATCTACTCTGGGGCCAACGTCCTGACTTTC. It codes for CASSRDIYSGANVLTF.

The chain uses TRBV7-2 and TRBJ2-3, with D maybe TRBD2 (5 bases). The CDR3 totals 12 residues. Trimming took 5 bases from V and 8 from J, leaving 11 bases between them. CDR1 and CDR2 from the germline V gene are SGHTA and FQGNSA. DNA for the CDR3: TGTGCCAGCAGCCCCTCCGCGGGTACGCAGTATTTT. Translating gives CASSPSAGTQYF. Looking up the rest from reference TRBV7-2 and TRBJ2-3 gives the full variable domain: GAGVSQSPSNKVTEKGKDVELRCDPISGHTALYWYRQSLGQGLEFLIYFQGNSAPDKSGLPSDRFSAERTGGSVSTLTIQRTQQEDSAVYLCASSPSAGTQYFGPGTRLTVL.

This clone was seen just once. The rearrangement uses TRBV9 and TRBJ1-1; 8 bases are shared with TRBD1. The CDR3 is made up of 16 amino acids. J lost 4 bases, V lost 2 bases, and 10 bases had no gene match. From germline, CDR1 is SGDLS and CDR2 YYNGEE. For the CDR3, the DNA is TGTGCCAGCAGCGTCAGTTTTACAGGGGGAGGCACTGAAGCTTTCTTT. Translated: CASSVSFTGGGTEAFF.

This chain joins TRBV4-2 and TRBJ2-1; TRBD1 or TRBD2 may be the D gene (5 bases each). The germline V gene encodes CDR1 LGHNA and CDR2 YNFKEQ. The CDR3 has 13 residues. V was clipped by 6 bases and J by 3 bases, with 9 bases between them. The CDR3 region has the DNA TGTGCCAGCAGGGGACGGAACTACAATGAGCAGTTCTTC. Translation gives CASRGRNYNEQFF.

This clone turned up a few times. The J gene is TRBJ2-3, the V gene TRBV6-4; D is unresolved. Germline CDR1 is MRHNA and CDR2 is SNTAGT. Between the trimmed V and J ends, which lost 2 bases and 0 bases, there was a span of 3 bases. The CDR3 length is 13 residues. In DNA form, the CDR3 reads TGTGCCAGCAGTGACGGGAGCACAGATACGCAGTATTTT. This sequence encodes CASSDGSTDTQYF.

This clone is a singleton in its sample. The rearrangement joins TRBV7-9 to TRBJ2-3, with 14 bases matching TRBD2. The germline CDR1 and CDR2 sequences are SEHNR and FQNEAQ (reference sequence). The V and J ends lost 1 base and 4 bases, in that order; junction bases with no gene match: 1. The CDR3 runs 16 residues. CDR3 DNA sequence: TGTGCCAGCAGCTTAGGACTAGCGGGAGGGTCAGATACGCAGTATTTT. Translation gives CASSLGLAGGSDTQYF.

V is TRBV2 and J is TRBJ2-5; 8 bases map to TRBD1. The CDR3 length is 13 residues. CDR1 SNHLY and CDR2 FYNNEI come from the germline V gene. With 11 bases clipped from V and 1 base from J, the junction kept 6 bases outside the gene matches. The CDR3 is CAGTGLAQETQYF. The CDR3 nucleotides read TGTGCCGGGACAGGTCTAGCCCAAGAGACCCAGTACTTC.

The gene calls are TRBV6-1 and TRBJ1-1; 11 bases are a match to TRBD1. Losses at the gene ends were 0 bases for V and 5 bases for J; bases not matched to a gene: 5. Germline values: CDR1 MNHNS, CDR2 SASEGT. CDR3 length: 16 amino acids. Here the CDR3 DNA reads TGTGCCAGCAGTGAAGCTCCGGGACAGGGGGGAACTGAAGCTTTCTTT. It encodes CASSEAPGQGGTEAFF.

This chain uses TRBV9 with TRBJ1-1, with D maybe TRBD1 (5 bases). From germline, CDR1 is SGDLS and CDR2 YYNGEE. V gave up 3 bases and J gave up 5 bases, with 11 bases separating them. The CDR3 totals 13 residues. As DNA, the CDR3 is TGTGCCAGCAGCGCGAGTAGGGGAACTGAAGCTTTCTTT. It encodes CASSASRGTEAFF.

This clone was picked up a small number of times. CDR3 sequence: CASTRAGTNWEGEQFF. The CDR3 DNA reads as TGCGCCAGCACCAGGGCCGGGACTAACTGGGAGGGGGAGCAGTTCTTC. The rearrangement links TRBV5-1 to TRBJ2-1; 7 positions match TRBD2. Per germline, CDR1 SGHRS and CDR2 YFSETQ. The CDR3 covers 16 residues. J gave up 10 bases and V 6 bases, and 19 bases lay outside the gene matches.